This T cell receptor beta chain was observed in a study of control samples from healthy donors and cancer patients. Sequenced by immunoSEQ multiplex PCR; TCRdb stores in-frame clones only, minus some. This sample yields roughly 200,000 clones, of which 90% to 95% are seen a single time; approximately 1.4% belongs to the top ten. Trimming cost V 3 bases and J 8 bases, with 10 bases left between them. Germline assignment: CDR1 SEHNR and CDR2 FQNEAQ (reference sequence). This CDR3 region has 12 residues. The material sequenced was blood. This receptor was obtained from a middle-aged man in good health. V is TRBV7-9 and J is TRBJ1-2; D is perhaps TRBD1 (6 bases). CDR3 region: CASSLSGGGYTF. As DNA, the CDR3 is TGTGCCAGCAGCTTGTCCGGGGGCGGCTACACCTTC.